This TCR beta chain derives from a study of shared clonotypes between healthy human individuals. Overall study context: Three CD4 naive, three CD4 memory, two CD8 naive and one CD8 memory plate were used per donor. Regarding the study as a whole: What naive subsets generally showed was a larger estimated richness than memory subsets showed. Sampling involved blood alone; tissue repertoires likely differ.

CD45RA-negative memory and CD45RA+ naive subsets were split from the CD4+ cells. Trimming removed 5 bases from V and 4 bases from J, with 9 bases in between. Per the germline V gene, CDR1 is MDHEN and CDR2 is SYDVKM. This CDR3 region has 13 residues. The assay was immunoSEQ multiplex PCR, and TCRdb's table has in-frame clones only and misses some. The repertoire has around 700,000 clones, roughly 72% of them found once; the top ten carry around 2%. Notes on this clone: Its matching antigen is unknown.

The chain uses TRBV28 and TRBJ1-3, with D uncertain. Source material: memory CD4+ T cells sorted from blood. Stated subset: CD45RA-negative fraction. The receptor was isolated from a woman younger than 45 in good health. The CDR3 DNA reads TGTGCCAGCAGTCCGTCGGGGGGAAACACCATATATTTT. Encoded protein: CASSPSGGNTIYF.